Listed below are T cell receptor beta chains from one sample, sequenced in a study of cytomegalovirus exposure and HLA in healthy donors. Sequenced by immunoSEQ multiplex PCR; TCRdb stores in-frame clones only, minus some. The data hold about 150,000 clones, with 61% observed a single time. What was sequenced was PBMCs. These receptors were taken from a male donor in good health and CMV-seronegative. Each CDR3 is given with its conserved first and last residue. A D gene is named only where the DNA matches it firmly. Size tells how often a clone was seen (once, few, many) or the class of an expanded clone, and some rows leave it out.

d_call: .; clone_size: .; v_call: TRBV18; j_call: TRBJ2-5; cdr3_nt: TGTGCCAGCTCACCGATGCCAGGGGAGACCCAGTACTTC; cdr3_aa: CASSPMPGETQYF
d_call: TRBD1; clone_size: .; v_call: TRBV28; j_call: TRBJ2-7; cdr3_nt: TGTGCCAGCAGTTCCTTGACCGGGGGGACAGGGAGGCACGAGCAGTACTTC; cdr3_aa: CASSSLTGGTGRHEQYF
d_call: TRBD1; clone_size: .; v_call: TRBV11-3; j_call: TRBJ2-3; cdr3_nt: TGTGCCAGCAGCTTAGGGGACAGGAACACAGATACGCAGTATTTT; cdr3_aa: CASSLGDRNTDTQYF
d_call: .; clone_size: .; v_call: TRBV10-1; j_call: TRBJ2-5; cdr3_nt: TGCGCCAGCAGTGCCTCGAGGGTGATCGGTGAGACCCAGTACTTC; cdr3_aa: CASSASRVIGETQYF
d_call: .; clone_size: .; v_call: TRBV4-3; j_call: TRBJ2-2; cdr3_nt: TGCGCCAGCAGCCAAAGGGGCACTGACGGGGAGCTGTTTTTT; cdr3_aa: CASSQRGTDGELFF
d_call: TRBD1; clone_size: .; v_call: TRBV27; j_call: TRBJ1-4; cdr3_nt: TGTGCCAGCTCGGGACAGGGGGCTCTTAATGAAAAACTGTTTTTT; cdr3_aa: CASSGQGALNEKLFF
d_call: .; clone_size: .; v_call: TRBV13; j_call: TRBJ1-2; cdr3_nt: TGTGCCAGCAGCCCGGGGGATGGCTACACCTTC; cdr3_aa: CASSPGDGYTF
d_call: TRBD1; clone_size: few; v_call: TRBV19; j_call: TRBJ1-5; cdr3_nt: TGTGCCAGTAGTACCGGGACAGAGACCCCCCAGCATTTT; cdr3_aa: CASSTGTETPQHF
d_call: .; clone_size: once; v_call: TRBV7-9; j_call: TRBJ1-6; cdr3_nt: TGTGCCAGCAGCTACCGGGGTATTTATTCACCCCTCCACTTT; cdr3_aa: CASSYRGIYSPLHF
d_call: TRBD1; clone_size: few; v_call: TRBV25-1; j_call: TRBJ1-5; cdr3_nt: TGTGCCAGCAGTGAAGGGACAGGGAGGCTCGATCAGCCCCAGCATTTT; cdr3_aa: CASSEGTGRLDQPQHF